A single sample is the source of the 20 T cell receptor beta chains below, sequenced in a study of T cells in Graves' hyperthyroidism and ophthalmopathy. Amplified regions were TCR beta CDR3 sequences from RNA transcripts. First-round RT-PCR with HTBI primers amplified the TCR CDR3 region. MiXCR, applied by TCRdb to the multiplex PCR reads, yields one record per CDR3 protein. The table lists 200,000 to 250,000 distinct CDR3 sequences, about a sixth of them singletons. Input material: blood. The receptors shown here come from a woman younger than 30 with Graves' ophthalmopathy.

This clonotype was seen at least ten times. The chain's CDR3 is CASSLDIYNEQFF. Written as DNA, the CDR3 is TGTGCCAGCAGTTTGGACATCTACAATGAGCAGTTCTTC. The chain is built from TRBV28 and TRBJ2-1; maybe TRBD1 (5 bases). Per germline, CDR1 MDHEN and CDR2 SYDVKM. The V and J ends lost 3 bases and 3 bases respectively, with 6 bases between them. The CDR3 covers 13 residues.

The chain has TRBV6-1 and TRBJ2-1; 8 nucleotides align to TRBD2. Germline CDR1 is MNHNS and CDR2 is SASEGT. The CDR3 has 16 amino acids. With V trimmed by 4 bases and J by 0 bases, 5 bases remained unmatched. CDR3 sequence: CASSATGTSSYNEQFF. The CDR3 DNA sequence: TGTGCCAGCAGTGCAACCGGGACTAGCTCCTACAATGAGCAGTTCTTC.

This clonotype was seen many times. The chain is built from TRBV5-4 and TRBJ2-5; 9 bases match TRBD1. The junction had 6 bases not matched to a gene; V was cut back by 3 bases and J by 3 bases. CDR3 length equals 15 residues. Germline V gene sequence: CDR1 SGHNT, CDR2 YYREEE (reference sequence). Written as DNA, the CDR3 is TGTGCCAGCAGCTCACAGGGGGCGATGGAAGAGACCCAGTACTTC. Amino acids: CASSSQGAMEETQYF.

At least ten counts were recorded for this clonotype. This chain connects TRBV7-9 to TRBJ2-7; weak D call: TRBD1 (6 bases). The CDR3 is 14 amino acids. V gave up 4 bases and J gave up 5 bases, with 15 bases separating them. In germline, CDR1 is SEHNR, CDR2 FQNEAQ (reference sequence). CDR3 residues: CASSSSWTAHEQYF. The CDR3 DNA is TGTGCCAGCAGCTCCTCCTGGACAGCGCACGAGCAGTACTTC.

This clonotype was detected many times. The DNA for the CDR3 is TGTGCCTGGAGTGTAGGTCCTAGTGCCCATGAGCAGTTCTTC. As protein: CAWSVGPSAHEQFF. The V call is TRBV30, the J call TRBJ2-1; D is unclear. The CDR3 loop spans 14 amino acids. Germline-derived CDR1 and CDR2 are GTSNPN and SVGIG (reference sequence). Trimming took off 0 bases at V and 8 bases at J, with 14 bases between the two ends. The full variable domain, with the rest looked up from reference TRBV30 and TRBJ2-1, is SQTIHQWPATLVQPVGSPLSLECTVEGTSNPNLYWYRQAAGRGLQLLFYSVGIGQISSEVPQNLSASRPQDRQFILSSKKLLLSDSGFYLCAWSVGPSAHEQFFGPGTRLTVL.

This clonotype was found many times. V is TRBV4-1 and J is TRBJ1-1, with TRBD1 as a possible D gene (5 bases). Trimming stripped 4 bases from V and 0 bases from J, with 18 bases between. CDR1 and CDR2 (germline): MGHRA, YSYEKL. The CDR3 covers 17 residues. The CDR3 DNA sequence: TGCGCCAGCAGCCCGCCAAGCAGACAGAGATTGAACACTGAAGCTTTCTTT. The encoded protein is CASSPPSRQRLNTEAFF.

The rearrangement uses TRBV19 and TRBJ2-5, with 7 bases aligning to TRBD2. V dropped 1 base and J dropped 1; count of bases not matched to a gene: 6. This CDR3 is 16 amino acids long. Germline-derived CDR1 and CDR2 are LNHDA and SQIVND (reference sequence). CDR3 DNA sequence: TGTGCCAGTAGTATAGTGGCTAGCGGCGCCCAAGAGACCCAGTACTTC. This translates into CASSIVASGAQETQYF.

This clonotype was recorded at least ten times. The J gene is TRBJ2-5, the V gene TRBV6-4, with D perhaps TRBD1 (5 bases). Between the trimmed V and J ends, which lost 2 bases and 0 bases, there was a span of 13 bases. This CDR3 has 16 residues. CDR1 is MRHNA, CDR2 SNTAGT, per germline. For the CDR3, the DNA is TGTGCCAGCAGTGACAGAAGGGGAAGGTACCAAGAGACCCAGTACTTC. As protein: CASSDRRGRYQETQYF.

This chain links TRBV6-1 with TRBJ1-5; D is perhaps TRBD1 (6 bases). The V gene's germline CDR1 is MNHNS and CDR2 SASEGT. Trimming shortened V by 4 bases and J by 7 bases, and 20 bases separated the two germline ends. This CDR3 has 16 residues. CDR3 sequence (DNA): TGTGCCAGCAGTGCGGCGACAGGTGGAAGTCGGCAGCCCCAGCATTTT. This gives the protein CASSAATGGSRQPQHF.

This clonotype occurred many times. The J gene is TRBJ1-3, the V gene TRBV14; D is perhaps TRBD1 (5 bases). Trimming shortened V by 4 bases and J by 7 bases, and 5 bases separated the two germline ends. Germline CDR1 reads SGHDN; CDR2 reads FVKESK. The CDR3 sequence is 11 residues long. This chain's CDR3 is CASSRQNTIYF. The CDR3 nucleotides are TGTGCCAGCAGCCGACAGAACACCATATATTTT.

This chain connects TRBV28 to TRBJ2-3, with 9 nucleotides matching TRBD1. This CDR3 spans 15 amino acids. V lost 4 bases to trimming and J lost 4 bases; unmatched junction nucleotides: 6. Germline CDR1 and CDR2: MDHEN and SYDVKM. The CDR3 region is CASSSLGTGSDTQYF. For the CDR3, the DNA is TGTGCCAGCAGTTCTCTCGGGACAGGGTCAGATACGCAGTATTTT.

This clonotype has a count of ten or more. The chain recombines TRBV10-3 with TRBJ2-2; 9 nucleotides line up with TRBD1. Germline CDR1 is ENHRY and CDR2 is SYGVKD. The CDR3 is 16 amino acids. V lost 6 bases, J lost 0 bases, and 5 bases stayed unmatched. The CDR3 is CAISGTGGSNTGELFF. CDR3 DNA sequence: TGTGCCATCAGCGGAACAGGGGGCTCGAACACCGGGGAGCTGTTTTTT.

This clonotype was seen repeatedly, ten times or more. The chain links TRBV6-5 to TRBJ1-1, with D possibly TRBD1 on 6 matching bases. The V end lost 2 bases, the J end lost 4 bases, and 20 bases lay between the germline ends. There are 17 residues in the CDR3. Germline V CDR1 and CDR2: MNHEY, SVGAGI. DNA for the CDR3: TGTGCCAGCAGTTACACCCAATACAAGGACAGTCCCACTGAAGCTTTCTTT. This sequence encodes CASSYTQYKDSPTEAFF.

The V gene is TRBV12-3 or TRBV12-4, the J gene TRBJ1-1, with TRBD1 identical over 9 bases. The V segment lost 0 bases and the J segment 4 bases; nucleotides outside the gene matches: 9. The CDR3 contains 17 residues. CDR3 protein: CASSLAGTGIRSTEAFF. DNA of the CDR3: TGTGCCAGCAGTTTAGCCGGGACAGGGATAAGGTCCACTGAAGCTTTCTTT.

This clonotype was found many times. V usage is TRBV27 and J usage is TRBJ2-7; no reliable D call. The V end lost 9 bases, the J end lost 6 bases, and 9 bases lay between the germline ends. The germline V gene encodes CDR1 MNHEY and CDR2 SMNVEV (reference sequence). The CDR3 totals 10 residues. The CDR3 is CASGFAEQYF. CDR3 in DNA: TGTGCCAGTGGTTTCGCCGAGCAGTACTTC.

This clonotype was counted a single time. The chain couples TRBV11-2 to TRBJ2-7; 7 bases map to TRBD1. Germline V lookup: CDR1 SGHAT, CDR2 FQNNGV. The CDR3 sequence is 16 residues long. Germline trimming cut 5 bases from V and 2 bases from J; bases unmatched to any gene: 12. The CDR3 nucleotides read TGTGCCAGCAGCCCATCGAGACAGGGTCCTCCCTACGAGCAGTACTTC. It codes for CASSPSRQGPPYEQYF.

In this sample, this clonotype turned up many times. V and J are TRBV7-2 and TRBJ2-5, with TRBD2 matching over 7 bases. Germline CDR1 reads SGHTA; CDR2 reads FQGNSA. Losses at the gene ends were 5 bases for V and 7 bases for J; bases not matched to a gene: 10. The CDR3 runs to 14 residues. CDR3 residues: CASSNWGGLGTQYF. CDR3 in DNA: TGTGCCAGCAGCAATTGGGGGGGACTCGGGACCCAGTACTTC.

This clonotype was counted many times. The CDR3 here is CASSLVGKNTEAFF. CDR3 nucleotide sequence: TGTGCCAGCAGCTTGGTCGGGAAGAACACTGAAGCTTTCTTT. This chain joins TRBV5-6 and TRBJ1-1, with D uncertain. From germline, CDR1 is SGHDT and CDR2 YYEEEE. The CDR3 has 14 residues. V shed 0 bases and J shed 1 base, with 7 bases lying between them. The full variable domain, in which reference TRBV5-6 and TRBJ1-1 provide the parts outside the CDR3, is DAGVTQSPTHLIKTRGQQVTLRCSPKSGHDTVSWYQQALGQGPQFIFQYYEEEERQRGNFPDRFSGHQFPNYSSELNVNALLLGDSALYLCASSLVGKNTEAFFGQGTRLTVV.

Ten or more counts support this clonotype. The rearrangement uses TRBV5-1 and TRBJ1-1; 9 nucleotides align to TRBD1. The germline V gene encodes CDR1 SGHRS and CDR2 YFSETQ. This CDR3 has 15 amino acids. V shed 1 base and J 5 bases; nucleotides not matched to a gene: 6. The chain's CDR3 is CASSLQRQGGTEAFF. CDR3 coding DNA: TGCGCCAGCAGCTTGCAGAGACAGGGGGGGACTGAAGCTTTCTTT.

To note about this clonotype: This may stem from a read error, because a much larger clone lies one nucleotide away. V and J are TRBV27 and TRBJ2-7; possible D gene TRBD1, 6 bases. CDR1 and CDR2 (germline): MNHEY, SMNVEV (reference sequence). The CDR3 covers 13 residues. The CDR3 spells CASSEDRNYEQHF. The CDR3 bases are TGTGCCAGCAGTGAGGACAGAAACTACGAGCAGCACTTC.